The 10 T cell receptor beta chains in this list originate from one sample, sequenced in a study of T cells in Graves' hyperthyroidism and ophthalmopathy (dated by TCRdb to about 2019). The library was generated by multiplex PCR. This sample was sequenced with an Illumina HiSeq 2000. Amplification of TCR beta CDR3 regions was carried out from RNA transcripts. A first-round RT-PCR of the TCR CDR3 used the HTBI primer set with the Qiagen OneStep RT-PCR kit. Through fastp at Q25 and MiXCR, TCRdb rebuilt clones from the public reads, retaining in-frame beta chains. Rows merge per CDR3 protein into single entries with the most common DNA and genes. The sample records more than 45,000 distinct CDR3 sequences, around 48% of which are singletons. The biggest ten clones account for approximately 13% of the sample. Sequenced: blood. These receptors originate from a woman aged 30 to 39 with Graves' ophthalmopathy.

The chain recombines TRBV5-1 with TRBJ2-5; D is perhaps TRBD2 (5 bases). The germline CDR1 and CDR2 sequences are SGHRS and YFSETQ. Trimming stripped 0 bases from V and 5 bases from J, with 8 bases between. This CDR3 contains 13 residues. CDR3 sequence: CASSLELVETQYF. CDR3 sequence (DNA): TGCGCCAGCAGCTTGGAACTAGTGGAGACCCAGTACTTC.

At least ten counts were recorded for this clonotype. The CDR3 DNA reads TGCAGTGCTAGAGAGACAGGCCGCTACGAGCAGTACTTC. It codes for CSARETGRYEQYF. This sequence joins TRBV20-1 and TRBJ2-7; possibly TRBD1 for D (6 bases). V dropped 0 bases and J dropped 3 bases, with 9 bases sitting between them. The CDR3 totals 13 residues. Germline CDR1 and CDR2: DFQATT and SNEGSKA (reference sequence).

The table lists this clonotype with many counts. The chain combines TRBV14 with TRBJ2-3, with 12 bases lining up with TRBD2. The germline V gene encodes CDR1 SGHDN and CDR2 FVKESK. The CDR3 runs 16 residues. With V trimmed by 4 bases and J by 2 bases, 4 bases remained unmatched. CDR3 region: CASSRWTSGDTDTQYF. DNA for the CDR3: TGTGCCAGCAGCCGATGGACTAGCGGGGACACAGATACGCAGTATTTT.

In regard to this clonotype: One end of the junction is discordant with germline, which a read error may explain. The rearrangement links TRBV20-1 to TRBJ2-7; 9 nucleotides match TRBD1. CDR1 and CDR2 (germline): DFQATT, SNEGSKA (reference sequence). CDR3 length: 13 residues. Here the CDR3 reads CSARPDRGTGQHF. CDR3 DNA sequence: TGCAGTGCTCGTCCAGACAGGGGGACGGGGCAGCACTTC.

This chain uses TRBV20-1 with TRBJ1-5; TRBD1 agrees at 7 bases. The V gene end was trimmed by 5 bases and the J gene end by 1 base; junction bases not matched to a gene: 5. From germline, CDR1 is DFQATT and CDR2 SNEGSKA (reference sequence). The CDR3 is 14 residues long. The CDR3 DNA is TGCAGTGCTGGCAAGGGGGCAAGCAATCAGCCCCAGCATTTT. Amino acids: CSAGKGASNQPQHF.

The V and J genes are TRBV2 and TRBJ2-3; 8 positions agree with TRBD2. The CDR3 is 16 amino acids. The germline V gene has CDR1 SNHLY and CDR2 FYNNEI. V trimming: 7 bases; J trimming: 0 bases; junction bases outside the gene matches: 9. The DNA for the CDR3 is TGTGCCAGCACTCTTCAAGCGGGAGCTAGCACAGATACGCAGTATTTT. Protein product: CASTLQAGASTDTQYF.

This clonotype appeared many times. It may be a read error: a sequence one base away is much more abundant. The gene calls are TRBV20-1 and TRBJ1-2, with 10 bases aligning to TRBD1. The CDR3 spans 14 residues. V lost 5 bases and J lost 4; bases outside the gene matches: 7. Germline V lookup: CDR1 DFQATT, CDR2 SNEGSKA (reference sequence). The CDR3 region is CSAPDRGRGYGYTF. CDR3 coding DNA: TGCAGTGCTCCCGACAGGGGGCGCGGCTATGGCTACACCTTC.

This clonotype appeared a few times. The rearrangement joins TRBV7-8 to TRBJ1-1; D perhaps matches TRBD1 (6 bases). Germline assignment: CDR1 SGHVS and CDR2 FQNEAQ. V shed 6 bases and J shed 0 bases, with 17 bases lying between them. There are 16 residues in the CDR3. The CDR3 sequence is CASSYLGQSMNTEAFF. The CDR3 DNA follows: TGTGCCAGCAGTTACCTGGGACAAAGCATGAACACTGAAGCTTTCTTT.

This clonotype was detected once. This sequence may be a read error, since a much larger clone differs from it by one base. V usage is TRBV28 and J usage is TRBJ1-5; 8 bases align to TRBD1. The CDR3 is 16 residues long. Germline V gene lookup returns CDR1 MDHEN and CDR2 SYDVKM. J was trimmed by 4 bases and V by 5 bases; bases with no gene match: 10. Here the CDR3 DNA reads TGTGCCAGCAGTCCCGACGGACAGGGAGTAAATCAGCCCCAGCATTTT. Translation gives CASSPDGQGVNQPQHF.

V and J are TRBV20-1 and TRBJ2-5; D is ambiguous. Per germline, CDR1 DFQATT and CDR2 SNEGSKA (reference sequence). CDR3 size: 13 residues. V lost 5 bases and J lost 9, with 19 bases in between. In DNA form, the CDR3 reads TGCAGTGCTCCAAGAGAGGTCAATCAGCCCCAGTACTTC. Its translation is CSAPREVNQPQYF.